These 17 T cell receptor beta chains originate from one sample sequenced in a study of T cell responses to AZD1222 COVID-19 vaccine. TCRdb keeps only in-frame clones here, not all; method: immunoSEQ multiplex PCR. The sample has about 130,000 clones; about 93% are singletons. This specimen consisted of peripheral blood, obtained 28 days after the second AZD1222 dose. The receptors stem from an adult who received the AZD1222 COVID-19 vaccine.

The rearrangement joins TRBV5-1 to TRBJ2-3; 12 nucleotides line up with TRBD2. J gave up 5 bases and V 0 bases, and 7 bases lay outside the gene matches. CDR1 is SGHRS, CDR2 YFSETQ, per germline. The CDR3 is made up of 17 amino acids. The CDR3 region has the DNA TGCGCCAGCAGCTTGGGACTAGCGGGGGCGCGCGTAGATACGCAGTATTTT. It specifies CASSLGLAGARVDTQYF.

A single count supports this clone. The chain employs TRBV10-1 and TRBJ1-5; a weak D match, TRBD1 (5 bases). Trimming cost V 8 bases and J 3 bases, with 23 bases left between them. Germline CDR1 and CDR2: WNHNN and SYGVQD (reference sequence). The CDR3 has 17 residues. CDR3 in DNA: TGCGCCAGCCCTACCCCAGGGCCGACAGAAGACAATCAGCCCCAGCATTTT. It specifies CASPTPGPTEDNQPQHF.

This chain connects TRBV4-1 to TRBJ2-6; 10 positions agree with TRBD1. CDR3 length: 21 residues. CDR1 is MGHRA, CDR2 YSYEKL, per germline. V lost 0 bases to trimming and J lost 3 bases; unmatched junction nucleotides: 14. CDR3 residues: CASSQESLGTGDYIGANVLTF. The CDR3 DNA sequence: TGCGCCAGCAGCCAAGAGTCGTTGGGGACAGGGGACTATATTGGGGCCAACGTCCTGACTTTC.

This rearrangement joins TRBV7-9 to TRBJ1-5; D possibly corresponds to TRBD1 (5 bases). Germline V gene data show CDR1 as SEHNR and CDR2 as FQNEAQ (reference sequence). CDR3 length: 14 amino acids. Trimming took 1 base from V and 6 from J, leaving 10 bases between them. The CDR3 region is CASSLGQGGQPQHF. Here the CDR3 DNA reads TGTGCCAGCAGCTTAGGGCAGGGAGGTCAGCCCCAGCATTTT.

The chain couples TRBV28 to TRBJ1-1; 8 nucleotides match TRBD1. This CDR3 is built from 15 residues. CDR1 is MDHEN and CDR2 is SYDVKM in the germline V gene. J gave up 4 bases and V 5 bases, and 9 bases lay outside the gene matches. This CDR3 reads CASSQGQGLVTEAFF. The CDR3 DNA follows: TGTGCCAGCAGTCAAGGACAGGGCTTGGTCACTGAAGCTTTCTTT.

The chain employs TRBV4-3 and TRBJ1-1, with 11 positions matching TRBD1. The germline V gene encodes CDR1 LGHNA and CDR2 YSLEER. V lost 0 bases, J lost 4 bases, and 4 bases stayed unmatched. The CDR3 is 16 amino acids. In DNA, the CDR3 is TGCGCCAGCAGCCAAGATCCCGGGACAGGGGGCACTGAAGCTTTCTTT. This encodes CASSQDPGTGGTEAFF.

The chain uses TRBV10-3 and TRBJ1-4; D unclear. CDR3 length: 14 residues. V lost 2 bases and J 7 bases, leaving 11 bases between the germline ends. CDR1 and CDR2 (germline): ENHRY, SYGVKD. The CDR3 reads CAISEKGSGEKLFF. DNA of the CDR3: TGTGCCATCAGTGAGAAGGGAAGCGGTGAAAAACTGTTTTTT.

This chain links TRBV27 with TRBJ1-6; D is possibly TRBD1 (5 bases). Trimming pared 3 bases from V and 9 bases from J, leaving 9 bases between. The length of the CDR3 is 13 residues. From germline, CDR1 is MNHEY and CDR2 SMNVEV (reference sequence). The CDR3 reads CASSFGGISPLHF. The CDR3 bases are TGTGCCAGCAGTTTTGGGGGGATTTCACCCCTCCACTTT.

This clone was detected only once. This chain connects TRBV15 to TRBJ1-1; no reliable D call. Germline values: CDR1 LNHNV, CDR2 YYDKDF (reference sequence). The CDR3 consists of 11 residues. Trimming shortened V by 4 bases and J by 1 base, and 1 base separated the two germline ends. Here the CDR3 DNA reads TGTGCCACCAGCAAGAACACTGAAGCTTTCTTT. Translation: CATSKNTEAFF.

The genes are TRBV7-9 and TRBJ1-2; tentative D call: TRBD1 (5 bases). V was pared by 1 base and J by 6 bases, with 12 bases between. Germline loops: CDR1 SEHNR, CDR2 FQNEAQ (reference sequence). The CDR3 length is 14 residues. In nucleotides, the CDR3 is TGTGCCAGCAGCTTAGGCCAGGGTCTTGATGGCTACACCTTC. Residues: CASSLGQGLDGYTF.

The chain uses TRBV6-1 and TRBJ2-5; no clear D gene. The CDR3 runs 12 residues. Deletions cut 2 bases from V and 11 bases from J, with 12 bases between. CDR1 is MNHNS and CDR2 is SASEGT in the germline V gene. The CDR3: CASSELSWGQYF. CDR3 nucleotides: TGTGCCAGCAGTGAACTTTCTTGGGGTCAGTACTTC.

J is TRBJ1-3 and V is TRBV6-5; D uncertain. The CDR3 sequence is 13 residues long. Deletions cut 7 bases from V and 2 bases from J, with 9 bases between. Per germline, CDR1 MNHEY and CDR2 SVGAGI. The CDR3 coding sequence is TGTGCCAGCATAATAGGGACTGGAAACACCATATATTTT. Protein: CASIIGTGNTIYF.

This chain joins TRBV7-9 and TRBJ1-1; D may be TRBD1 (5 bases). The CDR3 has 13 residues. Germline V lookup: CDR1 SEHNR, CDR2 FQNEAQ (reference sequence). The V and J ends lost 5 bases and 6 bases respectively, with 13 bases between them. The CDR3 DNA is TGTGCCAGCAGCCCCCGGGAGGGGTCTGAAGCTTTCTTT. Translating it yields CASSPREGSEAFF.

This sequence joins TRBV5-4 and TRBJ1-2; tentative D call: TRBD1 (5 bases). The CDR3 length is 15 residues. Looked up from germline, CDR1 is SGHNT and CDR2 is YYREEE (reference sequence). V was shortened by 4 bases and J by 0 bases, with 13 bases between the two germline ends. DNA of the CDR3: TGTGCCAGCAGCCCCGGGGGACGGGCTAACTATGGCTACACCTTC. It translates to CASSPGGRANYGYTF.

The gene calls are TRBV3-1 (or the pseudogene TRBV3-2) and TRBJ1-4, with unresolved D. The CDR3 contains 15 residues. Germline CDR1 reads LGHDT; CDR2 reads YNNKEL (reference sequence). Between the trimmed V and J ends, which lost 4 bases and 0 bases, there was a span of 9 bases. The CDR3 coding sequence is TGTGCCAGCAGCCTTCCCGCTGCAACTAATGAAAAACTGTTTTTT. It encodes CASSLPAATNEKLFF.

This clone was seen a single time. The chain couples TRBV27 to TRBJ1-2; 11 bases match TRBD1. V lost 6 bases to trimming and J lost 3 bases; unmatched junction nucleotides: 9. Per germline, CDR1 MNHEY and CDR2 SMNVEV (reference sequence). The CDR3 totals 16 residues. CDR3 sequence (DNA): TGTGCCAGCAGGGGGAACTGGGACAGGGGGGACTATGGCTACACCTTC. Protein: CASRGNWDRGDYGYTF.

The V call is TRBV5-4, the J call TRBJ2-1; D is ambiguous. The germline V and J ends were trimmed by 2 bases and 3 bases, with 0 bases remaining between them. The CDR3 runs 11 residues. Germline CDR1 SGHNT, CDR2 YYREEE (reference sequence). CDR3 nucleotide sequence: TGTGCCAGCAGCTTCTACAATGAGCAGTTCTTC. Amino acids: CASSFYNEQFF.